This entry lists 21 T cell receptor beta chains sequenced from one sample in a study of T cells in Graves' hyperthyroidism and ophthalmopathy. Researchers took RNA transcripts and amplified the TCR beta CDR3 regions from them. During a first-round RT-PCR of the TCR CDR3, the HTBI primer set was used. MiXCR, run by TCRdb on the multiplex PCR reads, gives a single entry per CDR3 protein. The sample shows approximately 360,000 distinct CDR3 sequences, approximately 25% of them seen only once. The sequencing input was blood. The receptors here all came from a man aged 50 to 59 with Graves' hyperthyroidism.

This clonotype was counted many times. The chain uses TRBV28 and TRBJ2-1; 12 bases are a match to TRBD2. In germline, CDR1 is MDHEN, CDR2 SYDVKM. The CDR3 covers 18 residues. The V and J ends lost 5 bases and 7 bases, in that order; junction bases with no gene match: 15. In nucleotides, the CDR3 is TGTGCCAGCAGTCCCCTTCCCCTAGCGGGAGGGCAGATGAATGAGCAGTTCTTC. It yields the protein CASSPLPLAGGQMNEQFF.

This clonotype turned up a few times. The chain combines TRBV15 with TRBJ1-2; 8 nucleotides match TRBD1. V shed 4 bases, J shed 5 bases, and the junction held 12 bases outside the gene matches. CDR1 is LNHNV, CDR2 YYDKDF, per germline (reference sequence). The length of the CDR3 is 16 residues. The CDR3 loop reads CATSISRTGPLYGYTF. The DNA of the CDR3 is TGTGCCACCAGCATCTCCCGGACAGGGCCTCTGTATGGCTACACCTTC.

The genes are TRBV5-8 and TRBJ2-3; 14 positions agree with TRBD2. The V segment lost 4 bases and the J segment 7 bases; nucleotides outside the gene matches: 8. The CDR3 runs to 16 residues. Germline V gene data show CDR1 as SGHTS and CDR2 as YDEGEE. CDR3 bases: TGTGCCAGCAGCGCCGGGACTAGCGGGAGTAGCCATACGCAGTATTTT. Protein product: CASSAGTSGSSHTQYF.

A few counts support this clonotype. As DNA, the CDR3 is TGTGCCAGCAGTGTCAGGGGCTCGAACACTGAAGCTTTCTTT. The encoded protein is CASSVRGSNTEAFF. The chain couples TRBV25-1 to TRBJ1-1; a possible D gene is TRBD1 (6 bases). The CDR3 is 14 amino acids. Trimming shortened V by 4 bases and J by 1 base, and 10 bases separated the two germline ends. In germline, CDR1 is MGHDK, CDR2 SYGVNS.

The rearrangement joins TRBV6-2 or TRBV6-3 to TRBJ1-2, with TRBD1 matching over 7 bases. Looked up from germline, CDR1 is MNHEY and CDR2 is SVGEGT. The CDR3 is made up of 14 amino acids. V dropped 5 bases and J dropped 7; count of bases not matched to a gene: 10. The CDR3 nucleotides read TGTGCCAGCAGTGACTTATTACAGGGGTTTGGCTACACCTTC. Translated, it gives CASSDLLQGFGYTF.

This clonotype was counted only a few times. This chain links TRBV5-1 with TRBJ2-1, with 12 nucleotides matching TRBD2. The CDR3 runs 15 residues. CDR1 and CDR2 from the germline V gene are SGHRS and YFSETQ. V shed 3 bases, J shed 7 bases, and the junction held 5 bases outside the gene matches. CDR3 sequence: CASSWTSGTRNEQFF. Written as DNA, the CDR3 is TGCGCCAGCAGCTGGACTAGCGGGACCCGGAATGAGCAGTTCTTC.

The gene calls are TRBV6-1 and TRBJ1-5, with D perhaps matching TRBD1 (6 bases). The CDR3 spans 14 residues. V was shortened by 6 bases and J by 4 bases, with 13 bases between the two germline ends. Germline V gene sequence: CDR1 MNHNS, CDR2 SASEGT. In DNA, the CDR3 is TGTGCCAGCAGGAACAGGGTCGGGAATCAGCCCCAGCATTTT. Translation gives CASRNRVGNQPQHF.

This clonotype came up a few times. The V call is TRBV5-8, the J call TRBJ1-5, with 10 bases that match TRBD1. The V gene's germline CDR1 is SGHTS and CDR2 YDEGEE. The CDR3 is 15 residues long. The ends lost 4 bases at V and 3 bases at J; junction bases unmatched: 4. The chain's CDR3 is CASSPDRGNNQPQHF. The CDR3 DNA follows: TGTGCCAGCAGCCCGGACAGGGGGAACAATCAGCCCCAGCATTTT.

The rearrangement uses TRBV29-1 and TRBJ1-2; D is perhaps TRBD1 (6 bases). V lost 7 bases to trimming and J lost 1 base, with 19 bases between them. This CDR3 spans 15 amino acids. Per germline, CDR1 SQVTM and CDR2 ANQGSEA. The CDR3 nucleotides read TGCAGCGCGGAGGACAGCTCAGCCTTTAACTATGGCTACACCTTC. Residues: CSAEDSSAFNYGYTF.

The J gene is TRBJ2-1, the V gene TRBV5-1, with 13 nucleotides matching TRBD2. The CDR3 spans 18 residues. V was clipped by 3 bases and J by 4 bases; unmatched bases: 10. CDR1 SGHRS and CDR2 YFSETQ come from the germline V gene. The CDR3 DNA is TGCGCCAGCAGCTCGCCACTAGCGGGAGGGAACTCTTACAATGAGCAGTTCTTC. This gives the protein CASSSPLAGGNSYNEQFF.

This clonotype was recorded many times. The rearrangement uses TRBV5-1 and TRBJ2-1, with 7 nucleotides matching TRBD1. The germline V gene encodes CDR1 SGHRS and CDR2 YFSETQ. Trimming took 0 bases from V and 4 from J; bases not matched to a gene: 1. CDR3 size: 14 residues. The CDR3 DNA reads TGCGCCAGCAGCTTGGAGGGACAGTACAATGAGCAGTTCTTC. Amino acids: CASSLEGQYNEQFF.

This clonotype was seen ten or more times. This chain connects TRBV28 to TRBJ2-1; D could derive from TRBD1 or TRBD2 (5 bases each). Germline CDR1 is MDHEN and CDR2 is SYDVKM. Trimming cost V 11 bases and J 0 bases, with 11 bases left between them. This CDR3 has 13 amino acids. The CDR3: CAAGTSSYNEQFF. CDR3 bases: TGTGCCGCCGGGACGAGCTCCTACAATGAGCAGTTCTTC.

About this clonotype: A junction end diverges from the germline sequence, so it may reflect a read error. Here the CDR3 DNA reads TGTACCAGCACCCCCCGCCCGGGACTAGCGACTTCCAATGAGCAGTTCTTC. It translates to CTSTPRPGLATSNEQFF. The rearrangement links TRBV28 to TRBJ2-1; 10 bases fit TRBD2. Germline assignment: CDR1 MDHEN and CDR2 SYDVKM. The CDR3 has 17 amino acids. Full variable domain (missing parts from reference TRBV28 and TRBJ2-1): DVKVTQSSRYLVKRTGEKVFLECVQDMDHENMFWYRQDPGLGLRLIYFSYDVKMKEKGDIPEGYSVSREKKERFSLILESASTNQTSMYLCTSTPRPGLATSNEQFFGPGTRLTVL.

This clonotype was recorded at least ten times. This chain links TRBV5-1 with TRBJ2-7; 10 nucleotides line up with TRBD2. This CDR3 is 15 amino acids long. Germline V CDR1 and CDR2: SGHRS, YFSETQ. Trimming cost V 4 bases and J 8 bases; bases outside gene matches: 12. CDR3 sequence (DNA): TGCGCCAGCAGCCCCACCACCGGGACTAGCGCTAAGCAGTACTTC. This codes for CASSPTTGTSAKQYF.

CDR3 loop: CASSLLTSGNTIYF. In DNA form, the CDR3 reads TGTGCCAGCAGCTTACTTACCTCTGGAAACACCATATATTTT. J is TRBJ1-3 and V is TRBV7-9, with D unclear. The CDR3 covers 14 residues. With 2 bases removed from V and 0 bases from J, the gap between germline ends came to 5 bases. Germline V gene sequence: CDR1 SEHNR, CDR2 FQNEAQ (reference sequence).

This clonotype was counted at least ten times. The chain employs TRBV24-1 and TRBJ2-3; no clear D gene. Trimming took off 3 bases at V and 4 bases at J, with 7 bases between the two ends. This CDR3 has 13 amino acids. The germline V gene encodes CDR1 KGHDR and CDR2 SFDVKD. This CDR3 is CATSDRLPDTQYF. Written as DNA, the CDR3 is TGTGCCACCAGTGATCGACTGCCAGATACGCAGTATTTT.

Concerning this clonotype: Since a much larger clone is just one base distant, this may be a read error. This chain connects TRBV2 to TRBJ2-3; 13 bases line up with TRBD2. The germline V gene has CDR1 SNHLY and CDR2 FYNNEI. CDR3 size: 13 residues. CDR3 in DNA: TGTGCCAGCCTCGGACTAGCGGGAGATACGCAGTGTTTT. Translated, it gives CASLGLAGDTQCF.

This chain joins TRBV24-1 and TRBJ2-3, with D possibly being TRBD1 (6 bases). Trimming removed 9 bases at V and 2 bases at J, with 11 bases between. Germline loops: CDR1 KGHDR, CDR2 SFDVKD. This CDR3 contains 13 residues. CDR3 sequence (DNA): TGTGCCACCCAGGACAGAAACACAGATACGCAGTATTTT. Translation gives CATQDRNTDTQYF.

V usage is TRBV3-1 and J usage is TRBJ2-2, with 11 nucleotides matching TRBD2. With 6 bases clipped from V and 0 bases from J, the junction kept 6 bases outside the gene matches. Germline CDR1 and CDR2: LGHDT and YNNKEL (reference sequence). This CDR3 spans 17 amino acids. The CDR3 loop reads CASRAGLAGTNTGELFF. For the CDR3, the DNA is TGTGCCAGCAGGGCCGGACTAGCGGGTACGAACACCGGGGAGCTGTTTTTT.

A word on this clonotype: With a much larger clone just one base away, this may be a read error. V and J are TRBV2 and TRBJ2-1; no reliable D call. Germline lookup yields CDR1 SNHLY and CDR2 FYNNEI. V dropped 6 bases and J dropped 7 bases, with 10 bases sitting between them. The CDR3 covers 12 residues. The CDR3 region is CASRPVSNEQFF. CDR3 DNA sequence: TGTGCCAGCAGGCCGGTCTCTAATGAGCAGTTCTTC.

This clonotype was counted between two and nine times. The gene calls are TRBV28 and TRBJ2-3; no reliable D call. CDR1 and CDR2 from the germline V gene are MDHEN and SYDVKM. The CDR3 loop spans 11 amino acids. V was clipped by 4 bases and J by 4 bases, with 3 bases between them. Here the CDR3 reads CASSWSDTQYF. CDR3 nucleotides: TGTGCCAGCAGTTGGTCAGATACGCAGTATTTT. Full variable domain (outside the CDR3, taken from reference TRBV28 and TRBJ2-3): DVKVTQSSRYLVKRTGEKVFLECVQDMDHENMFWYRQDPGLGLRLIYFSYDVKMKEKGDIPEGYSVSREKKERFSLILESASTNQTSMYLCASSWSDTQYFGPGTRLTVL.